The 26 T cell receptor beta chains below come from one sample, sequenced in a study of shared clonotypes between healthy human individuals. Generated by immunoSEQ multiplex PCR, the TCRdb table keeps only in-frame clones and is missing some. The data hold over a million clones, with roughly 96% observed a single time. The specimen was naive CD4+ T cells sorted from blood. The subset denotes: CD45RA+ positively selected. Source of these receptors: a man younger than 45 in good health.

This chain links TRBV13 with TRBJ1-5; 9 nucleotides line up with TRBD1. Germline values: CDR1 PRHDT, CDR2 FYEKMQ (reference sequence). The CDR3 sequence is 14 residues long. The trim removed 6 bases at V and 2 bases at J, leaving 2 bases unmatched. CDR3 nucleotides: TGTGCCAGCAGTAGGACAGGGGGCAATCAGCCCCAGCATTTT. Translated, it gives CASSRTGGNQPQHF.

This chain joins TRBV5-1 and TRBJ2-1, with D perhaps being TRBD1 or TRBD2 (5 bases each). V gave up 4 bases and J gave up 5 bases, with 16 bases separating them. The CDR3 has 15 residues. The germline gives CDR1 SGHRS, CDR2 YFSETQ. The CDR3 sequence: CASSPTGPGDNEQFF. Here the CDR3 DNA reads TGCGCCAGCAGCCCCACGGGACCCGGGGACAATGAGCAGTTCTTC.

The V and J genes are TRBV5-1 and TRBJ1-4, with unresolved D. Germline lookup yields CDR1 SGHRS and CDR2 YFSETQ. The CDR3 loop spans 15 amino acids. Trimming stripped 4 bases from V and 0 bases from J, with 10 bases between. The CDR3 DNA reads as TGCGCCAGCAGCGCCTCGGAGGCAACTAATGAAAAACTGTTTTTT. It yields the protein CASSASEATNEKLFF.

The V gene is TRBV2, the J gene TRBJ1-1, with D tentatively TRBD1 (6 bases). Germline V gives CDR1 SNHLY, CDR2 FYNNEI. The CDR3 runs to 13 residues. The germline V and J ends were trimmed by 8 bases and 7 bases, with 17 bases remaining between them. CDR3 DNA sequence: TGTGCCAGCCAGGACAGTTGGGAGGGTGAAGCTTTCTTT. Residues: CASQDSWEGEAFF.

This rearrangement joins TRBV15 to TRBJ1-1, with D possibly TRBD1 on 5 matching bases. This CDR3 spans 15 amino acids. Germline V CDR1 and CDR2: LNHNV, YYDKDF (reference sequence). The V gene lost 0 bases and the J gene lost 3 bases, with 11 bases spanning the gap. CDR3 sequence: CATSRDPGLDTEAFF. In nucleotides, the CDR3 is TGTGCCACCAGCAGAGATCCAGGGCTGGACACTGAAGCTTTCTTT.

V is TRBV5-5 and J is TRBJ1-1, with D perhaps TRBD1 (6 bases). V gave up 3 bases and J gave up 1 base, with 10 bases separating them. The germline V gene encodes CDR1 SGHKS and CDR2 YYEKEE (reference sequence). This CDR3 spans 14 amino acids. CDR3 sequence reads: CASSYKGGNTEAFF. CDR3 nucleotide sequence: TGTGCCAGCAGCTACAAAGGGGGGAACACTGAAGCTTTCTTT.

The CDR3 protein is CASSLHSGQGVGNQPQHF. The CDR3 DNA follows: TGTGCCAGCAGCTTGCATTCGGGACAGGGGGTAGGCAATCAGCCCCAGCATTTT. This chain links TRBV28 with TRBJ1-5; 11 nucleotides agree with TRBD1. Looked up from germline, CDR1 is MDHEN and CDR2 is SYDVKM. The CDR3 covers 18 residues. After removal of 6 bases from V and 2 bases from J, the junction contained 12 bases not matched to a gene.

This chain joins TRBV2 and TRBJ2-5, with TRBD2 as a possible D gene (6 bases). Between the trimmed V and J ends, which lost 6 bases and 4 bases, there was a span of 6 bases. The CDR3 is made up of 11 amino acids. Looked up from germline, CDR1 is SNHLY and CDR2 is FYNNEI. The CDR3, as DNA: TGTGCCAGCAGAGCGGGAGAGACCCAGTACTTC. It yields the protein CASRAGETQYF.

V usage is TRBV7-8 and J usage is TRBJ2-7; perhaps TRBD2 as D (7 bases). This CDR3 region has 16 residues. Germline CDR1 SGHVS, CDR2 FQNEAQ. The germline V and J ends were trimmed by 2 bases and 2 bases, with 16 bases remaining between them. As DNA, the CDR3 is TGTGCCAGCAGCTTACGTCTTGGGGGGGCTACCTACGAGCAGTACTTC. It codes for CASSLRLGGATYEQYF.

The gene calls are TRBV30 and TRBJ1-1; a possible D gene is TRBD1 (5 bases). From germline, CDR1 is GTSNPN and CDR2 SVGIG (reference sequence). The length of the CDR3 is 13 residues. Trimming cost V 5 bases and J 4 bases, with 14 bases left between them. In DNA form, the CDR3 reads TGTGCCTGGGACCTTTATCAGGGCACTGAAGCTTTCTTT. Amino acids: CAWDLYQGTEAFF.

The chain employs TRBV14 and TRBJ1-2, with 7 bases aligning to TRBD1. This CDR3 is built from 12 residues. Germline values: CDR1 SGHDN, CDR2 FVKESK. The J segment lost 8 bases and the V segment lost 6 bases, leaving 6 bases of the junction unmatched. CDR3 sequence reads: CASSRQGLGYTF. The CDR3 DNA reads TGTGCCAGCAGTCGACAGGGATTAGGCTACACCTTC.

This clone was recorded a few times. V usage is TRBV6-6 and J usage is TRBJ2-7; no definite D call. With 2 bases removed from V and 0 bases from J, the gap between germline ends came to 11 bases. CDR1 and CDR2 (germline): MNHNY, SVGAGI (reference sequence). The CDR3 length is 15 residues. In nucleotides, the CDR3 is TGTGCCAGCAGTTACCACGGACCGAGCTCCTACGAGCAGTACTTC. Amino acids: CASSYHGPSSYEQYF.

This clone was picked up one time. The chain joins TRBV14 to TRBJ2-5, with 8 bases identical to TRBD2. The CDR3 length is 16 residues. The germline gives CDR1 SGHDN, CDR2 FVKESK. V dropped 1 base and J dropped 4; count of bases not matched to a gene: 8. The CDR3 loop reads CASSQGSGIRSETQYF. CDR3 nucleotides: TGTGCCAGCAGCCAAGGTAGCGGGATTCGGTCAGAGACCCAGTACTTC.

The chain combines TRBV5-1 with TRBJ2-2; D is undetermined. Trimming removed 6 bases at V and 2 bases at J, with 8 bases between. CDR3 length equals 13 residues. The germline gives CDR1 SGHRS, CDR2 YFSETQ. CDR3 DNA: TGCGCCAGCAACGGGCCAAACACCGGGGAGCTGTTTTTT. Its protein product is CASNGPNTGELFF.

The V call is TRBV10-1, the J call TRBJ2-3; the D gene is possibly TRBD1 (5 bases). The CDR3 spans 16 residues. Per germline, CDR1 WNHNN and CDR2 SYGVQD (reference sequence). V was pared by 0 bases and J by 5 bases, with 15 bases between. The CDR3 loop is CASSESSQGLLDTQYF. The DNA of the CDR3 is TGCGCCAGCAGTGAGTCGTCGCAGGGCTTACTAGATACGCAGTATTTT.

The chain combines TRBV6-5 with TRBJ1-2; TRBD1 agrees at 10 bases. This CDR3 comprises 16 residues. CDR1 is MNHEY and CDR2 is SVGAGI in the germline V gene. V lost 4 bases and J lost 8; bases outside the gene matches: 13. Here the CDR3 reads CASSFPTGGIGRGYTF. CDR3 sequence (DNA): TGTGCCAGCAGTTTCCCGACAGGGGGCATCGGTCGCGGCTACACCTTC.

V gene TRBV4-3 combines with J gene TRBJ2-5, with D perhaps matching TRBD2 (7 bases). CDR1 and CDR2 from the germline V gene are LGHNA and YSLEER. Trimming pared 0 bases from V and 5 bases from J, leaving 13 bases between. The CDR3 spans 15 residues. Written as DNA, the CDR3 is TGCGCCAGCAGCCAAGAGATCGGGGGGCCGGAGACCCAGTACTTC. Residues: CASSQEIGGPETQYF.

This clone has just one count. J is TRBJ2-3 and V is TRBV18; D may be TRBD1 (8 bases). V lost 6 bases and J 4 bases, leaving 17 bases between the germline ends. The CDR3 is made up of 15 amino acids. Looked up from germline, CDR1 is KGHSH and CDR2 is LQKENI. CDR3 sequence (DNA): TGTGCCAGCTCTTCCGGCACAGGGGGGGCAGATACGCAGTATTTT. Its translation: CASSSGTGGADTQYF.

The gene calls are TRBV10-2 and TRBJ2-7; tentatively, D is TRBD1 (6 bases). The CDR3 loop spans 15 amino acids. Trimming removed 6 bases at V and 2 bases at J, with 17 bases between. The germline V gene encodes CDR1 WSHSY and CDR2 SAAADI. The CDR3 protein is CASSATGLNAYEQYF. CDR3 in DNA: TGCGCCAGCAGCGCAACAGGGTTGAACGCCTACGAGCAGTACTTC.

This sequence joins TRBV5-6 and TRBJ1-4; 7 nucleotides agree with TRBD1. V trimming: 4 bases; J trimming: 4 bases; junction bases outside the gene matches: 7. In germline, CDR1 is SGHDT, CDR2 YYEEEE. The CDR3 consists of 15 residues. The CDR3, as DNA: TGTGCCAGCAGCCCCCGGGGACAGATTAATGAAAAACTGTTTTTT. The encoded protein is CASSPRGQINEKLFF.

The chain joins TRBV10-3 to TRBJ2-5; D gene ambiguous. V lost 2 bases and J lost 3, with 10 bases in between. This CDR3 is 14 amino acids long. Germline loops: CDR1 ENHRY, CDR2 SYGVKD. CDR3: CAISENNSKETQYF. CDR3 nucleotide sequence: TGTGCCATCAGTGAGAATAACAGCAAAGAGACCCAGTACTTC.

The V call is TRBV27, the J call TRBJ1-2, with D hard to call. Trimming took 6 bases from V and 9 from J, leaving 17 bases between them. Germline loops: CDR1 MNHEY, CDR2 SMNVEV (reference sequence). The CDR3 extends over 13 amino acids. The CDR3 here is CASRTNTSPRYTF. The DNA for the CDR3 is TGTGCCAGCAGGACAAACACCTCCCCTCGCTACACCTTC.

The genes are TRBV28 and TRBJ2-1; 12 bases are shared with TRBD2. CDR1 is MDHEN and CDR2 is SYDVKM in the germline V gene. After removal of 7 bases from V and 6 bases from J, the junction contained 7 bases not matched to a gene. This CDR3 has 15 amino acids. The CDR3 region is CASILAGGPINEQFF. DNA of the CDR3: TGTGCCAGCATCCTAGCGGGAGGGCCAATCAATGAGCAGTTCTTC.

CDR3 sequence reads: CASRRSGDPYGYTF. CDR3 DNA sequence: TGTGCCAGCAGACGCTCAGGGGATCCCTATGGCTACACCTTC. The V gene is TRBV6-5, the J gene TRBJ1-2; TRBD1 might be the D (6 bases). V was cut by 6 bases and J by 4 bases, with 15 bases left in between. This CDR3 has 14 amino acids. CDR1 and CDR2 from the germline V gene are MNHEY and SVGAGI.

This chain connects TRBV5-4 to TRBJ2-2, with unresolved D. The length of the CDR3 is 13 residues. CDR1 SGHNT and CDR2 YYREEE come from the germline V gene (reference sequence). Trimming removed 2 bases from V and 3 bases from J, with 5 bases in between. The CDR3 here is CASSFGDTGELFF. In DNA, the CDR3 is TGTGCCAGCAGCTTTGGGGACACCGGGGAGCTGTTTTTT.

This clone was recorded only once. The rearrangement joins TRBV7-2 to TRBJ2-1; 13 nucleotides align to TRBD2. The CDR3 is 16 residues long. Germline trimming cut 5 bases from V and 0 bases from J; bases unmatched to any gene: 1. The germline gives CDR1 SGHTA, CDR2 FQGNSA. The CDR3 loop reads CASSGTSGNSYNEQFF. CDR3 bases: TGTGCCAGCAGCGGGACTAGCGGGAACTCCTACAATGAGCAGTTCTTC.